This is a list of T cell receptor beta chains from one sample in a study of OX40 agonist ivuxolimab in advanced cancers. Produced via immunoSEQ multiplex PCR; TCRdb's table is partial and in-frame only. The sample has some 49,000 clones, about 85% seen once. This specimen consisted of CD4+ or CD8+ T cells sorted from blood, obtained in a trial of the OX40 agonist ivuxolimab. The receptor set was obtained from an adult with an advanced solid tumor such as melanoma, head and neck, liver or kidney cancer. CDR3s include the opening cysteine and the closing phenylalanine or tryptophan. Fields, in order: CDR3 DNA, CDR3 protein, J gene, D gene, clone size, V gene. D genes are given only for firm matches. For some rows the clone size is stated as once, few or many, or as a class when expanded; others skip it.

cdr3_nt: TGTGCCAGCAGCTTAGCACAGGGGGATTCCTACGAGCAGTACTTC
cdr3_aa: CASSLAQGDSYEQYF
j_call: TRBJ2-7
d_call: TRBD1
clone_size: NA
v_call: TRBV7-9

cdr3_nt: TGTGCCAGCAGTCAATCTGGGACAAGCTACAACACTGAAGCTTTCTTT
cdr3_aa: CASSQSGTSYNTEAFF
j_call: TRBJ1-1
d_call: NA
clone_size: NA
v_call: TRBV27

cdr3_nt: TGTGCCAGCAGTTCTCCCGGGACAGGGGCCTACGAGCAGTACTTC
cdr3_aa: CASSSPGTGAYEQYF
j_call: TRBJ2-7
d_call: TRBD1
clone_size: NA
v_call: TRBV27

cdr3_nt: TGTGCCAGCAGCTTTAGGACAGGGGGATATGGCTACACCTTC
cdr3_aa: CASSFRTGGYGYTF
j_call: TRBJ1-2
d_call: TRBD1
clone_size: NA
v_call: TRBV5-4

cdr3_nt: TGTGCCAGCAGCCAATCTACAGGGGTAATACGGTTCTTC
cdr3_aa: CASSQSTGVIRFF
j_call: TRBJ2-1
d_call: TRBD1
clone_size: NA
v_call: TRBV4-2

cdr3_nt: TGCGCCAGCAGCCAAGAAACAGCCCTTTGGGGTGGCTACACCTTC
cdr3_aa: CASSQETALWGGYTF
j_call: TRBJ1-2
d_call: NA
clone_size: NA
v_call: TRBV4-1

cdr3_nt: TGTGCCAGCAGCGAGGGGACGGTTAGCAATCAGCCCCAGCATTTT
cdr3_aa: CASSEGTVSNQPQHF
j_call: TRBJ1-5
d_call: NA
clone_size: NA
v_call: TRBV2

cdr3_nt: TGTGCCAGCAGCTTAGGCGGAAACCAAGAGACCCAGTACTTC
cdr3_aa: CASSLGGNQETQYF
j_call: TRBJ2-5
d_call: NA
clone_size: many
v_call: TRBV7-9

cdr3_nt: TGTGCCAGTAGTCCGGATATGACAGTAAACGACCCTAGCTCCTACGAGCAGTACTTC
cdr3_aa: CASSPDMTVNDPSSYEQYF
j_call: TRBJ2-7
d_call: NA
clone_size: few
v_call: TRBV19

cdr3_nt: TGTGCCAGCAGTCCAGGGGGCGGCACTGAAGCTTTCTTT
cdr3_aa: CASSPGGGTEAFF
j_call: TRBJ1-1
d_call: TRBD1
clone_size: few
v_call: TRBV6-5

cdr3_nt: TGTGCCAGCAGCTCTCCGGAGGGGATAAATGAAAAACTGTTTTTT
cdr3_aa: CASSSPEGINEKLFF
j_call: TRBJ1-4
d_call: NA
clone_size: NA
v_call: TRBV7-2

cdr3_nt: TGTGCCAGCAGCCCAGTCCCTGGAAACACCATATATTTT
cdr3_aa: CASSPVPGNTIYF
j_call: TRBJ1-3
d_call: NA
clone_size: NA
v_call: TRBV11-2

cdr3_nt: TGTGCCAGCAGTTACAGGGGTGTCACTGAAGCTTTCTTT
cdr3_aa: CASSYRGVTEAFF
j_call: TRBJ1-1
d_call: NA
clone_size: NA
v_call: TRBV6-6

cdr3_nt: TGTGCCAGCAGGAGGACAGGGGGCGCTGACGGGGAGCTGTTTTTT
cdr3_aa: CASRRTGGADGELFF
j_call: TRBJ2-2
d_call: TRBD1
clone_size: few
v_call: TRBV7-3

cdr3_nt: TGTGCCAGCAGCATGGGACTAAGAGAGACCCAGTACTTC
cdr3_aa: CASSMGLRETQYF
j_call: TRBJ2-5
d_call: TRBD2
clone_size: NA
v_call: TRBV7-3

cdr3_nt: TGTGCCAGCAGTGAAGCGCCGTTCTACGAGCAGTACTTC
cdr3_aa: CASSEAPFYEQYF
j_call: TRBJ2-7
d_call: NA
clone_size: NA
v_call: TRBV2

cdr3_nt: TGTGCCAGCACCCGACCGATGGGGAATGAAAAACTGTTTTTT
cdr3_aa: CASTRPMGNEKLFF
j_call: TRBJ1-4
d_call: NA
clone_size: NA
v_call: TRBV28

cdr3_nt: TGTGCCAGCAGCCAAGAGTCGAGCGAGGAGCAGTACTTC
cdr3_aa: CASSQESSEEQYF
j_call: TRBJ2-7
d_call: NA
clone_size: NA
v_call: TRBV5-8

cdr3_nt: TGTGCCAGCAGTTTAATCGGAAAAACGGATCAGCCCCAGCATTTT
cdr3_aa: CASSLIGKTDQPQHF
j_call: TRBJ1-5
d_call: NA
clone_size: NA
v_call: TRBV27

cdr3_nt: TGTGCCAGCAGCGGGGGGGGTAGCAATCAGCCCCAGCATTTT
cdr3_aa: CASSGGGSNQPQHF
j_call: TRBJ1-5
d_call: NA
clone_size: once
v_call: TRBV11-2

cdr3_nt: TGCAGCGATTTTACAGGGGGATCTGAAGCTTTCTTT
cdr3_aa: CSDFTGGSEAFF
j_call: TRBJ1-1
d_call: TRBD1
clone_size: NA
v_call: TRBV29-1

cdr3_nt: TGTGCCAGCAGCTTAGCGGGGGGGTTCGGGGCCAACGTCCTGACTTTC
cdr3_aa: CASSLAGGFGANVLTF
j_call: TRBJ2-6
d_call: TRBD2
clone_size: NA
v_call: TRBV7-6

cdr3_nt: TGTGCCACCAGCAGAGATCATCCGGGACAGGGGCCCGACTATGGCTACACCTTC
cdr3_aa: CATSRDHPGQGPDYGYTF
j_call: TRBJ1-2
d_call: TRBD1
clone_size: NA
v_call: TRBV15

cdr3_nt: TGTGCCAGCAGTTTAAACCCGCTAAACTATGGCTACACCTTC
cdr3_aa: CASSLNPLNYGYTF
j_call: TRBJ1-2
d_call: NA
clone_size: NA
v_call: TRBV28

cdr3_nt: TGTGCCAGCAGCTTAGACAGGGGGCTTTCCTATGGCTACACCTTC
cdr3_aa: CASSLDRGLSYGYTF
j_call: TRBJ1-2
d_call: TRBD1
clone_size: NA
v_call: TRBV13

cdr3_nt: TGCGCCAGCAGCCAAAAACGCAGGGTCCATGGGGATGAGCAGTTCTTC
cdr3_aa: CASSQKRRVHGDEQFF
j_call: TRBJ2-1
d_call: NA
clone_size: NA
v_call: TRBV4-1

cdr3_nt: TGTGCCAGTAGTATCTCAGGGTCCTCCTACAATGAGCAGTTCTTC
cdr3_aa: CASSISGSSYNEQFF
j_call: TRBJ2-1
d_call: NA
clone_size: NA
v_call: TRBV19

cdr3_nt: TGTGCCAGTAGGTCCCTAGCGGGGGGCGCAGAGACCCAGTACTTC
cdr3_aa: CASRSLAGGAETQYF
j_call: TRBJ2-5
d_call: TRBD2
clone_size: NA
v_call: TRBV19

cdr3_nt: TGTGCCAGCAGTGAAGGCAGAATAGGCTACACCTTC
cdr3_aa: CASSEGRIGYTF
j_call: TRBJ1-2
d_call: NA
clone_size: NA
v_call: TRBV2

cdr3_nt: TGTGCCAGCAGTCCCGCCGGGCACTCCACTGAAGCTTTCTTT
cdr3_aa: CASSPAGHSTEAFF
j_call: TRBJ1-1
d_call: NA
clone_size: NA
v_call: TRBV27

cdr3_nt: TGTGCCAGCAGTGAATATGGAAACGGGGCCACTGAAGCTTTCTTT
cdr3_aa: CASSEYGNGATEAFF
j_call: TRBJ1-1
d_call: NA
clone_size: NA
v_call: TRBV25-1

cdr3_nt: TGTGCCAGCACCTGGGGGGCAGGCGGCTATGGCTACACCTTC
cdr3_aa: CASTWGAGGYGYTF
j_call: TRBJ1-2
d_call: NA
clone_size: NA
v_call: TRBV13

cdr3_nt: TGTGCCAGCAGCTCATGGGGGGGCCTGACCGGGGAGCTGTTTTTT
cdr3_aa: CASSSWGGLTGELFF
j_call: TRBJ2-2
d_call: NA
clone_size: NA
v_call: TRBV7-3

cdr3_nt: TGCGCCAGCAGTCAAGCCAATGGGAAATCACCCCTCCACTTT
cdr3_aa: CASSQANGKSPLHF
j_call: TRBJ1-6
d_call: NA
clone_size: few
v_call: TRBV4-1

cdr3_nt: TGTGCCAGCAGCTTACGGAGCCTAGCCAAAAACATTCAGTACTTC
cdr3_aa: CASSLRSLAKNIQYF
j_call: TRBJ2-4
d_call: NA
clone_size: NA
v_call: TRBV13

cdr3_nt: TGTGCCAGCAGCCCTTCGGGACAAATGAACACTGAAGCTTTCTTT
cdr3_aa: CASSPSGQMNTEAFF
j_call: TRBJ1-1
d_call: NA
clone_size: NA
v_call: TRBV7-3

cdr3_nt: TGTGCCAGCAGTTTCACAGGGGATGGAAACACCATATATTTT
cdr3_aa: CASSFTGDGNTIYF
j_call: TRBJ1-3
d_call: TRBD1
clone_size: NA
v_call: TRBV28

cdr3_nt: TGCGCCAGCAAACCCGGGACCCTCGCAAACACTGAAGCTTTCTTT
cdr3_aa: CASKPGTLANTEAFF
j_call: TRBJ1-1
d_call: NA
clone_size: NA
v_call: TRBV4-1